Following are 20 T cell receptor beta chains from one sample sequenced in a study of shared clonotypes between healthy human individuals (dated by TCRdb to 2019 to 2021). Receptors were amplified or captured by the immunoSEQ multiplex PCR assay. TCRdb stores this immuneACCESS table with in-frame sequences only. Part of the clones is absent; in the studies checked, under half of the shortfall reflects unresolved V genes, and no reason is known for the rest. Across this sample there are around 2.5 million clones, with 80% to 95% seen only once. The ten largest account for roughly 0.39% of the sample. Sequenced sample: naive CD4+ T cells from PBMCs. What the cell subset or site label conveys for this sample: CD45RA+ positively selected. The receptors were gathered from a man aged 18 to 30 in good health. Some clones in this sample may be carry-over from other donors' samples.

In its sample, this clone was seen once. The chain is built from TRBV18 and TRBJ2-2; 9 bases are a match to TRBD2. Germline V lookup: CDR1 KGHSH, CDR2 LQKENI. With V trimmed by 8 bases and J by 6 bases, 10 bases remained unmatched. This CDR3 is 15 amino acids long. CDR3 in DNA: TGTGCCAGCGGACAAACCTTAGCGGGAGCCGGGGAGCTGTTTTTT. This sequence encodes CASGQTLAGAGELFF.

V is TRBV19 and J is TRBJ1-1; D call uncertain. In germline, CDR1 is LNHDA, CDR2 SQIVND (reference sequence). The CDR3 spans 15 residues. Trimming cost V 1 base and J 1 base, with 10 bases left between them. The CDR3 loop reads CASSIVGRKNTEAFF. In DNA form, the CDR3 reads TGTGCCAGTAGTATAGTGGGCAGAAAGAACACTGAAGCTTTCTTT.

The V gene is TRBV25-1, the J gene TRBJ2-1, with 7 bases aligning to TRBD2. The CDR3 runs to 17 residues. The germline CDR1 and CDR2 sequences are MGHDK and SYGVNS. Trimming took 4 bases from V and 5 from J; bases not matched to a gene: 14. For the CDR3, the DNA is TGTGCCAGCAGTGCTCCCCGCGAGAAGCGGGGCCACAATGAGCAGTTCTTC. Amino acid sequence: CASSAPREKRGHNEQFF.

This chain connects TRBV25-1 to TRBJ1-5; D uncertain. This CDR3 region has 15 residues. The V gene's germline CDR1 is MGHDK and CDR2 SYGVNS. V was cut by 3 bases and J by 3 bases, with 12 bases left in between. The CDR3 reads CASSDKFGINQPQHF. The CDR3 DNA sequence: TGTGCCAGCAGTGATAAGTTTGGGATCAATCAGCCCCAGCATTTT.

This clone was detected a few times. Here the CDR3 DNA reads TGTGCCAGCAGCGGCAGACAGGGGTCACTGTTTTTT. It translates to CASSGRQGSLFF. The chain couples TRBV7-8 to TRBJ1-4; 8 bases are a match to TRBD1. The germline gives CDR1 SGHVS, CDR2 FQNEAQ. The CDR3 consists of 12 residues. V lost 5 bases, J lost 13 bases, and 6 bases stayed unmatched.

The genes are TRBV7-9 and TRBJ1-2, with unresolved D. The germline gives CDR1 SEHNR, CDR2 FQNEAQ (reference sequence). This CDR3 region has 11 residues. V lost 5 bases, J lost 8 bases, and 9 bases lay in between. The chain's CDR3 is CASSQVGGYTF. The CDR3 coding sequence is TGTGCCAGCAGCCAAGTGGGGGGCTACACCTTC. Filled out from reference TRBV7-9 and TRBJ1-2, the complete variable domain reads DTGVSQNPRHKITKRGQNVTFRCDPISEHNRLYWYRQTLGQGPEFLTYFQNEAQLEKSRLLSDRFSAERPKGSFSTLEIQRTEQGDSAMYLCASSQVGGYTFGSGTRLTVV.

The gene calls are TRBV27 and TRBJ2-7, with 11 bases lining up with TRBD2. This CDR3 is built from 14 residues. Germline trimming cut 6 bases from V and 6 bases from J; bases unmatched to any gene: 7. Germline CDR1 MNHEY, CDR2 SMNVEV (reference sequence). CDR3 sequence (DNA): TGTGCCAGCAGCTCGAGGACTAGCGGGTCCGAGCAGTACTTC. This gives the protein CASSSRTSGSEQYF.

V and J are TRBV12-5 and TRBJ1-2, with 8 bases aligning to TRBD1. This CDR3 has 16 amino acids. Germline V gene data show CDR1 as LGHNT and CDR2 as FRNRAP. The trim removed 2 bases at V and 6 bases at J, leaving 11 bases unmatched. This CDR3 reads CASGLSIPTGVDGYTF. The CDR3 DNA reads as TGTGCTAGTGGTTTGTCCATTCCGACAGGGGTTGATGGCTACACCTTC.

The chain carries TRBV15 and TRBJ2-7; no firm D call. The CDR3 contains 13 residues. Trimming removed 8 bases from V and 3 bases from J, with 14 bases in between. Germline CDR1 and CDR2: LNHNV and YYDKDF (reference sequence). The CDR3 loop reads CATSLILGYEQYF. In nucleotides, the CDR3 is TGTGCCACCTCCCTAATCCTTGGCTACGAGCAGTACTTC.

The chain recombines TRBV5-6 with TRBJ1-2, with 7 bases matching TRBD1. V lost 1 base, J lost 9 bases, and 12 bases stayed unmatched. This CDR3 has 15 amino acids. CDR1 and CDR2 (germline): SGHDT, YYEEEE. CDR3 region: CASSLIGTVTRSYTF. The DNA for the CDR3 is TGTGCCAGCAGCTTGATTGGGACAGTAACCCGTAGCTACACCTTC.

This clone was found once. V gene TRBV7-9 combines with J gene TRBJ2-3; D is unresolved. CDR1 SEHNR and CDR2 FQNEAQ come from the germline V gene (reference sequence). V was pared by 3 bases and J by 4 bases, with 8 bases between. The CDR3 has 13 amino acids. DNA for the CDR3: TGTGCCAGCAGCTTGTATCGGTCAGATACGCAGTATTTT. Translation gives CASSLYRSDTQYF.

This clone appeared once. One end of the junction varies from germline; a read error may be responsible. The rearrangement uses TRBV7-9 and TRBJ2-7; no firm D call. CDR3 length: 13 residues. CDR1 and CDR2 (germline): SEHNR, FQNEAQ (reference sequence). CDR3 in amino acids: CASSLDLPSAVIF. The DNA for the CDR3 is TGTGCCAGCAGCTTAGATCTTCCTTCGGCAGTAATATTC. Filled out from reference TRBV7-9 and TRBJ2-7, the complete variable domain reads DTGVSQNPRHKITKRGQNVTFRCDPISEHNRLYWYRQTLGQGPEFLTYFQNEAQLEKSRLLSDRFSAERPKGSFSTLEIQRTEQGDSAMYLCASSLDLPSAVIFGPGTRLTVT.

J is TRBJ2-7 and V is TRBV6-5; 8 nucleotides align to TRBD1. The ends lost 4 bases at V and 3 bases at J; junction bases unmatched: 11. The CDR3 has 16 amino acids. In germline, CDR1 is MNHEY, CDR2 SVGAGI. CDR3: CASSFLGGQGVYEQYF. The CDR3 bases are TGTGCCAGCAGTTTCCTCGGCGGACAGGGTGTCTACGAGCAGTACTTC.

DNA for the CDR3: TGTGCCAGCAGTCCCGGACAAGGCCGGTCCTATGGCTACACCTTC. This sequence encodes CASSPGQGRSYGYTF. The rearrangement joins TRBV28 to TRBJ1-2; TRBD1 might be the D (5 bases). Trimming left V 5 bases short and J 4 bases short, with 17 bases between. The CDR3 is 15 residues long. The germline CDR1 and CDR2 sequences are MDHEN and SYDVKM.

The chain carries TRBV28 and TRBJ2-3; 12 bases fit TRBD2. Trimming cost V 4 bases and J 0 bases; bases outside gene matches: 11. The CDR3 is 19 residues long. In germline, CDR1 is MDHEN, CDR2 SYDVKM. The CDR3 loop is CASSWGLRTSGTSTDTQYF. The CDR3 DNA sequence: TGTGCCAGCAGTTGGGGTCTCCGGACTAGCGGGACTAGCACAGATACGCAGTATTTT.

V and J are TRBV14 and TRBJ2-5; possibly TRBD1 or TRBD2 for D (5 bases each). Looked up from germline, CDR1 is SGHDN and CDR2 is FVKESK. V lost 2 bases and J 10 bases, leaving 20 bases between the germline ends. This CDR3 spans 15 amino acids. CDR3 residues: CASSQLGGTPRNQYF. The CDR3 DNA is TGTGCCAGCAGCCAACTTGGTGGGACCCCCCGGAACCAGTACTTC.

CDR3 loop: CASSGDRWSYTF. DNA for the CDR3: TGTGCCAGTAGCGGGGACAGGTGGTCCTACACCTTC. The chain combines TRBV19 with TRBJ1-2, with 8 bases fitting TRBD1. The CDR3 spans 12 residues. CDR1 and CDR2 (germline): LNHDA, SQIVND (reference sequence). Germline trimming cut 6 bases from V and 10 bases from J; bases unmatched to any gene: 7.

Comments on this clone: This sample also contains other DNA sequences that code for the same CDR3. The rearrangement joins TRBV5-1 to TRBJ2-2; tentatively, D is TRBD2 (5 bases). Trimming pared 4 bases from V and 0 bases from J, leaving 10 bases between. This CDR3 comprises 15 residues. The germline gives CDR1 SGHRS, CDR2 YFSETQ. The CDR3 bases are TGCGCCAGCAGCCCTGGACTTACGAACACCGGGGAGCTGTTTTTT. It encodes CASSPGLTNTGELFF.

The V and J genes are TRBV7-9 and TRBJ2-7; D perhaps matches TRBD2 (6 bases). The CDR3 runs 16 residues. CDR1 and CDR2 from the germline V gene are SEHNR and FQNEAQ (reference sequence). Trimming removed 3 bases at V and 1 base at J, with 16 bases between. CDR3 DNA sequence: TGTGCCAGCAGCTTTTCTCCGGGAGAGGGATCCTACGAGCAGTACTTC. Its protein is CASSFSPGEGSYEQYF. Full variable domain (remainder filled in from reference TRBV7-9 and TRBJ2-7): DTGVSQNPRHKITKRGQNVTFRCDPISEHNRLYWYRQTLGQGPEFLTYFQNEAQLEKSRLLSDRFSAERPKGSFSTLEIQRTEQGDSAMYLCASSFSPGEGSYEQYFGPGTRLTVT.

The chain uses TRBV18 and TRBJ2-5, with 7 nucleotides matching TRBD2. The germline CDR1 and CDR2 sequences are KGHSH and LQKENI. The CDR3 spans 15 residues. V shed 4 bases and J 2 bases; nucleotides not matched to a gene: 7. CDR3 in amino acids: CASSLYGLEQETQYF. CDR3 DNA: TGTGCCAGCTCACTCTACGGACTAGAACAAGAGACCCAGTACTTC.